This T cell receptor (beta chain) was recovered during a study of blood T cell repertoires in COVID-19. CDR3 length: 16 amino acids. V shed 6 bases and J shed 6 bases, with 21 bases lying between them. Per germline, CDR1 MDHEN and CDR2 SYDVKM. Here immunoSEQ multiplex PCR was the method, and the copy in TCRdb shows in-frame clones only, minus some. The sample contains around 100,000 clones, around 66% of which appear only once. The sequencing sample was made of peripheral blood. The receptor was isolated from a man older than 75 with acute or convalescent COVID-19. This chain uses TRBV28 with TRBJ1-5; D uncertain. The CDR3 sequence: CASSPLSELGAQPQHF. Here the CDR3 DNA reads TGTGCCAGCAGCCCACTCTCGGAGCTAGGCGCTCAGCCCCAGCATTTT.